This T cell receptor (beta chain) was profiled in a study of T cells in Graves' hyperthyroidism and ophthalmopathy. This clonotype was found many times. Uncontrolled infection, other autoimmune disease, pregnancy or lactation led to exclusion. Initially, at the first diagnosis of hyperthyroidism and before any ophthalmopathy symptoms, blood was sampled. Regions amplified from RNA transcripts were the TCR beta CDR3 regions. The HTBI primer set was used in a first-round RT-PCR of the TCR CDR3. Using its own MiXCR run on the multiplex PCR reads, TCRdb lists one record per CDR3 protein. The table includes approximately 370,000 distinct CDR3 sequences, approximately 18% detected once. The germline V and J ends were trimmed by 5 bases and 3 bases, with 20 bases remaining between them. Germline V CDR1 and CDR2: SGHDT, YYEEEE. The CDR3 totals 16 residues.

The sequence was obtained from a woman aged 25 to 39 with Graves' hyperthyroidism that later progressed to Graves' ophthalmopathy. Sequencing was done on a sample of blood. This chain links TRBV5-6 with TRBJ1-1, with D tentatively TRBD1 (6 bases). CDR3 coding DNA: TGTGCCAGCAGTTCAACAGGGATTTGGTCTTACACTGAAGCTTTCTTT. Its protein is CASSSTGIWSYTEAFF.